Shown below are 3 T cell receptor beta chains from a single sample sequenced in a study of PD-1 blockade in classical Hodgkin lymphoma. Patients all relapsed after autologous stem cell transplantation, and there was variation in brentuximab vedotin exposure. The table came from immunoSEQ multiplex PCR; TCRdb's copy has only in-frame clones and leaves some out. Of 95,000 or so clones detected, roughly 88% appear once; the ten largest clones hold 9% to 15%. The sample was peripheral blood mononuclear cells (PBMCs), taken at baseline. These receptors were obtained from a human donor with classical Hodgkin lymphoma.

Only one count was recorded for this clone. V is TRBV6-5 and J is TRBJ2-5; weak D call: TRBD2 (7 bases). The CDR3 spans 16 residues. Trimming pared 2 bases from V and 5 bases from J, leaving 18 bases between. The germline V gene encodes CDR1 MNHEY and CDR2 SVGAGI. This chain's CDR3 is CASSYGGARVRETQYF. The CDR3 region has the DNA TGTGCCAGCAGTTACGGGGGGGCCCGGGTTCGGGAGACCCAGTACTTC.

This clone showed up just a few times. The V call is TRBV27, the J call TRBJ2-5; D is ambiguous. This CDR3 contains 13 residues. With 5 bases removed from V and 3 bases from J, the gap between germline ends came to 10 bases. CDR1 and CDR2 from the germline V gene are MNHEY and SMNVEV (reference sequence). The chain's CDR3 is CASSPTLKETQYF. For the CDR3, the DNA is TGTGCCAGCAGTCCTACCCTGAAAGAGACCCAGTACTTC.

The J gene is TRBJ2-3, the V gene TRBV5-4; 8 bases agree with TRBD2. This CDR3 comprises 16 residues. CDR1 and CDR2 (germline): SGHNT, YYREEE (reference sequence). V shed 4 bases, J shed 4 bases, and the junction held 11 bases outside the gene matches. The CDR3 nucleotides read TGTGCCAGCAGCCCCGGCGGGGGACTAGAGGCAGATACGCAGTATTTT. Amino acid sequence: CASSPGGGLEADTQYF.